This T cell receptor (beta chain) was profiled in a study of cytomegalovirus exposure and HLA in healthy donors. Study-level findings and limits: Owing to their indistinguishability, certain V segments, notably TRBV6-2 and TRBV6-3, were excluded. Among immune exposure information, only CMV serostatus was available.

Use of 60 Vbeta and 13 Jbeta primers characterized the PCR. Original methodology: In a later analysis, around 11 million of 65 million to 80 million unique beta chains occurred in at least two donors. Clones were read by immunoSEQ multiplex PCR, and TCRdb kept only the in-frame ones, dropping some. V and J calls and clone size are copied from that table; D and trimming were computed from the DNA. Here the sample spans 130,000 or so clones, 80% to 85% being singletons. The CDR3 spans 17 residues. Germline V gives CDR1 SNHLY, CDR2 FYNNEI. Turning to this clone: The antigen is not known. The junction departs from the called germline gene at one end, perhaps through a read error.

Sequencing was done on a sample of PBMCs. This receptor was taken from a man aged 25 to 40 in good health and CMV-seronegative. This chain uses TRBV2 with TRBJ2-4, with D perhaps TRBD2 (7 bases). CDR3 in amino acids: CASSPFAGAGAKNSQYF. The CDR3 DNA sequence: TGTGCCAGCAGCCCCTTTGCGGGGGCAGGGGCCAAAAACAGTCAGTACTTC.